This T cell receptor (beta chain) was documented in a study of T-cell reconstitution after alpha-beta-depleted transplantation in children. Germline CDR1 reads SGHRS; CDR2 reads YFSETQ. This CDR3 spans 14 amino acids. J lost 3 bases, V lost 4 bases, and 4 bases had no gene match. This clonotype was seen only a few times. Antigen unknown. Unique molecular identifiers were incorporated into the prepared TCRbeta library. TCRdb re-analysed the PCR reads in MiXCR, keeping a single row per CDR3 protein. The sample holds a few hundred thousand distinct CDR3 sequences, 13% seen once. General observations from the study: Counts and diversity of T cells one year after transplant came mostly from newly produced T cells. Recipient T cells and thymic progenitors that survived gave rise to the high TCRbeta diversity observed at day 60 in some patients.

This receptor was obtained from a male patient between 10 and 17 years old who had a stem cell transplant for acute myeloid leukemia, so the T cells may come from the graft donor. The material sequenced was PBMCs, mostly from graft donor cells, taken 360 days after TCRalphabeta/CD19-depleted stem cell transplant. V is TRBV5-1 and J is TRBJ2-1, with 7 bases identical to TRBD1. The CDR3: CASSPGQVYNEQFF. CDR3 nucleotide sequence: TGCGCCAGCAGCCCCGGACAGGTCTACAATGAGCAGTTCTTC.